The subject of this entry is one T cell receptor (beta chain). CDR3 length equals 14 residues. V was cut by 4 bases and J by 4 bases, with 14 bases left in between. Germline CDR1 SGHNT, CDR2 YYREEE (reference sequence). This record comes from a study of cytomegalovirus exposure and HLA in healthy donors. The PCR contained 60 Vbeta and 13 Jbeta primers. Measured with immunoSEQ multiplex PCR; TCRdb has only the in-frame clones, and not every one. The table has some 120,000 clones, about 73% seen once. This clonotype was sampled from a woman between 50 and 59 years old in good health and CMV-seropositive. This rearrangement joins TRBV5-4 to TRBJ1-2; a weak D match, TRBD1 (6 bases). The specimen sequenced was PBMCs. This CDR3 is CASSHKGGTYGYTF. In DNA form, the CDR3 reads TGTGCCAGCAGCCATAAGGGGGGGACCTATGGCTACACCTTC.